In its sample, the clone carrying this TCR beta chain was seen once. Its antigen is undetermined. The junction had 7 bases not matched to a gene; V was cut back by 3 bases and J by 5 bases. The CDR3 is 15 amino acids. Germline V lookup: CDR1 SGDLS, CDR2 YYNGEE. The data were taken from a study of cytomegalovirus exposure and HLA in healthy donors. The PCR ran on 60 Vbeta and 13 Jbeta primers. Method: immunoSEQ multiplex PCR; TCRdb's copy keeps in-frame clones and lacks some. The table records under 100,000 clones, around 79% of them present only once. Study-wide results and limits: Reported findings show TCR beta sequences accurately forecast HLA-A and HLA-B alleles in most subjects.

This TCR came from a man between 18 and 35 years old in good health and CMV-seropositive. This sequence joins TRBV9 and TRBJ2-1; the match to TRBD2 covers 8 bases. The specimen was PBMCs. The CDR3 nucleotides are TGTGCCAGCAGCGACGCTCGAGCGGGAGACAATGAGCAGTTCTTC. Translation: CASSDARAGDNEQFF.